This T cell receptor beta chain was identified in a study of T cells in Graves' hyperthyroidism and ophthalmopathy. Study-wide results and limits: In validation, the model predicted ophthalmopathy. These predictions came a median approximately 5.9 months before onset. Stable hyperthyroidism and ophthalmopathy were separated using 13 V-J signatures.

Using RNA transcripts as the source, TCR beta CDR3 regions were amplified. HTBI primers drove first-round RT-PCR of the TCR CDR3. TCRdb reanalysed the multiplex PCR reads using MiXCR and keeps one entry per CDR3 protein. Of about 500,000 distinct CDR3 sequences in the sample, 15% to 20% were seen once. Germline CDR1 and CDR2: SGHTA and FQGTGA. Trimming took 3 bases from V and 9 from J, leaving 21 bases between them. This CDR3 region has 16 residues. This clonotype was counted ten times or more. Its antigen is currently unknown. Material: blood. The chain recombines TRBV7-3 with TRBJ2-1; perhaps TRBD2 as D (7 bases). The receptor comes from a woman aged 25 to 39 with Graves' ophthalmopathy. DNA for the CDR3: TGTGCCAGCAGCTTGGTGGGAGGGGGAGGGCCCGGTGAGCAGTTCTTC. It yields the protein CASSLVGGGGPGEQFF.